These 10 T cell receptor beta chains were sequenced from one sample in a study of blood T cell repertoires in COVID-19. The protocol was immunoSEQ multiplex PCR, while the TCRdb copy is restricted to in-frame clones and leaves out a portion. The repertoire holds roughly 340,000 clones, with more than 70% as singletons. Sequences were obtained from PBMCs or T cells enriched from blood (not recorded which). The receptor source for this set is a middle-aged man in a cohort exposed to, infected with or recovered from COVID-19 (not recorded which).

The rearrangement joins TRBV5-1 to TRBJ2-1; 15 bases are shared with TRBD2. Unmatched junction bases numbered 7, after V lost 0 bases and J lost 9 bases. This CDR3 spans 17 amino acids. Germline CDR1 reads SGHRS; CDR2 reads YFSETQ. In DNA, the CDR3 is TGCGCCAGCAGCTTGGAGGGACTAGCGGGAGGATCGAGTGAGCAGTTCTTC. Translating it yields CASSLEGLAGGSSEQFF.

The chain couples TRBV6-4 to TRBJ1-5; tentatively, D is TRBD1 (6 bases). V lost 6 bases to trimming and J lost 5 bases, with 11 bases between them. Per germline, CDR1 MRHNA and CDR2 SNTAGT. This CDR3 has 13 amino acids. The CDR3 loop reads CASSENRDQPQHF. Written as DNA, the CDR3 is TGTGCCAGCAGCGAGAACAGGGATCAGCCCCAGCATTTT.

The chain uses TRBV5-1 and TRBJ2-1; TRBD1 matches at 8 bases. Germline CDR1 and CDR2: SGHRS and YFSETQ. The junction had 11 bases not matched to a gene; V was cut back by 0 bases and J by 9 bases. The CDR3 contains 16 residues. The CDR3 nucleotides are TGCGCCAGCAGCTTGGCCGGTGGACAGGGAGGAAGTGAGCAGTTCTTC. Translating gives CASSLAGGQGGSEQFF.

V is TRBV3-1 (or the pseudogene TRBV3-2) and J is TRBJ2-2, with D possibly TRBD2 on 6 matching bases. This CDR3 contains 16 residues. V was cut by 0 bases and J by 6 bases, with 14 bases left in between. Germline CDR1 is LGHDT and CDR2 is YNNKEL (reference sequence). The CDR3 spells CASSQERVGGSGELFF. As DNA, the CDR3 is TGTGCCAGCAGCCAAGAGAGGGTTGGGGGGTCCGGGGAGCTGTTTTTT.

The V call is TRBV30, the J call TRBJ1-3; D is undetermined. The germline V gene encodes CDR1 GTSNPN and CDR2 SVGIG (reference sequence). Trimming removed 1 base at V and 2 bases at J, with 6 bases between. This CDR3 spans 13 amino acids. CDR3 sequence reads: CAWSAVPGNTIYF. The DNA of the CDR3 is TGTGCCTGGAGTGCAGTACCTGGAAACACCATATATTTT.

V and J are TRBV30 and TRBJ2-7; a weak D match, TRBD2 (5 bases). The V end was cut by 4 bases, the J end by 6 bases, with 16 bases between. Germline CDR1 reads GTSNPN; CDR2 reads SVGIG (reference sequence). There are 13 residues in the CDR3. This CDR3 is CAWNSAQSGEQYF. The CDR3 coding sequence is TGTGCCTGGAATAGCGCTCAGTCCGGCGAGCAGTACTTC.

The chain uses TRBV27 and TRBJ1-2; a possible D gene is TRBD1 (5 bases). Trimming cost V 7 bases and J 7 bases, with 16 bases left between them. This CDR3 has 13 residues. Germline CDR1 MNHEY, CDR2 SMNVEV (reference sequence). DNA for the CDR3: TGTGCCAGCACCCAGAGGCAGGGCGGTGGCTACACCTTC. It yields the protein CASTQRQGGGYTF.

The chain couples TRBV24-1 to TRBJ2-1; 9 nucleotides align to TRBD2. The junction had 7 bases not matched to a gene; V was cut back by 8 bases and J by 3 bases. The CDR3 contains 15 residues. Germline V gene lookup returns CDR1 KGHDR and CDR2 SFDVKD. CDR3 protein: CATTSSGSFYNEQFF. DNA for the CDR3: TGTGCCACCACGAGTAGCGGGAGTTTCTACAATGAGCAGTTCTTC.

The V gene is TRBV13, the J gene TRBJ2-2; D unclear. The germline CDR1 and CDR2 sequences are PRHDT and FYEKMQ (reference sequence). The CDR3 sequence is 13 residues long. Trimming shortened V by 5 bases and J by 6 bases, and 10 bases separated the two germline ends. The CDR3 coding sequence is TGTGCCAGCAGCCTATATGCCCCCGGGGAGCTGTTTTTT. Translation: CASSLYAPGELFF.

This sequence joins TRBV9 and TRBJ2-7, with TRBD2 identical over 8 bases. The CDR3 length is 13 residues. Trimming at V came to 3 bases and at J to 7 bases, leaving 6 bases not matched to a gene. Germline V gene data show CDR1 as SGDLS and CDR2 as YYNGEE. This chain's CDR3 is CASSGGTSREQYF. CDR3 nucleotide sequence: TGTGCCAGCAGCGGGGGGACTAGTCGTGAGCAGTACTTC.